The 5 T cell receptor beta chains reported below all come from one sample, sequenced in a study of blood T cell repertoires in COVID-19. Clones were sequenced by immunoSEQ multiplex PCR, and TCRdb holds only the in-frame ones, with some missing. The profile covers 150,000 or so clones, with over 70% appearing a single time and about 40% taken by the ten largest. Sequencing was done on a sample of peripheral blood. The receptors originated from a human donor in a cohort sampled during active COVID-19.

The genes are TRBV7-9 and TRBJ1-1; weak D call: TRBD1 (6 bases). V was clipped by 5 bases and J by 5 bases, with 15 bases between them. The germline V gene encodes CDR1 SEHNR and CDR2 FQNEAQ (reference sequence). This CDR3 region has 14 residues. CDR3 DNA: TGTGCCAGCAGCGCGTATTCAGGGGAAACTGAAGCTTTCTTT. Translated, it gives CASSAYSGETEAFF.

The chain recombines TRBV30 with TRBJ1-2; possible D gene TRBD1, 5 bases. Deletions cut 6 bases from V and 4 bases from J, with 21 bases between. The CDR3 has 15 amino acids. Germline V CDR1 and CDR2: GTSNPN, SVGIG (reference sequence). The chain's CDR3 is CACRRNWGDGYGYTF. The CDR3 nucleotides read TGTGCCTGCCGGAGAAATTGGGGGGATGGCTATGGCTACACCTTC.

The chain has TRBV9 and TRBJ1-2; D call uncertain. Germline V gene lookup returns CDR1 SGDLS and CDR2 YYNGEE. Trimming left V 2 bases short and J 3 bases short, with 11 bases between. The CDR3 spans 14 residues. In DNA form, the CDR3 reads TGTGCCAGCAGCGTGCAGGAATCAGACTATGGCTACACCTTC. The encoded protein is CASSVQESDYGYTF.

The J gene is TRBJ1-1, the V gene TRBV7-2; D perhaps matches TRBD1 (5 bases). V was shortened by 3 bases and J by 1 base, with 9 bases between the two germline ends. The CDR3 spans 14 residues. CDR1 SGHTA and CDR2 FQGNSA come from the germline V gene. CDR3 DNA: TGTGCCAGCAGCTTTTCCGACAGGAACACTGAAGCTTTCTTT. Residues: CASSFSDRNTEAFF.

The chain has TRBV19 and TRBJ2-5; 10 bases agree with TRBD1. V shed 1 base, J shed 5 bases, and the junction held 4 bases outside the gene matches. Germline V gives CDR1 LNHDA, CDR2 SQIVND (reference sequence). This CDR3 contains 15 residues. The CDR3 DNA follows: TGTGCCAGTAGTATAGGGGGACAGGGGCGGGAGACCCAGTACTTC. This codes for CASSIGGQGRETQYF.